This T cell receptor beta chain was found in a study of T cell repertoires in cytomegalovirus infection. Findings and caveats of the study: Totalled public TCR beta family frequency picked out people who carried CMV plus the relevant HLA.

This clonotype was counted a few times. Its antigen is not identified. MiXCR, run by TCRdb on the reads, gives a single entry per CDR3 protein. The sample holds hundreds of thousands of distinct CDR3 sequences, about 42% seen once. The germline V gene encodes CDR1 SEHNR and CDR2 FQNEAQ (reference sequence). Unmatched junction bases numbered 16, after V lost 5 bases and J lost 0 bases. CDR3 length: 20 amino acids. The TCR comes from a human donor in good health (CMV status not recorded). Some clones in this sample may be carry-over from other donors' samples. The chain employs TRBV7-9 and TRBJ2-4, with 10 bases lining up with TRBD1. Material: cultured PBMCs, obtained from culture after CMV antigen stimulation. The CDR3 DNA reads TGTGCCAGCAGCCCCAAACCGGGACAGGGGACGATACTAGCCAAAAACATTCAGTACTTC. Encoded protein: CASSPKPGQGTILAKNIQYF.